This T cell receptor beta chain derives from a study of T cells in Graves' hyperthyroidism and ophthalmopathy. General study findings and limits: Researchers found most expanded thyroid clonotypes above 0.001 in blood as well. Ophthalmopathy and stable hyperthyroidism were told apart by a 13 V-J model.

Any patient presenting with uncontrolled infection, other autoimmune disease, pregnancy or lactation was left out. From RNA transcripts, TCR beta CDR3 regions were amplified. First-round RT-PCR with HTBI primers amplified the TCR CDR3 region. TCRdb reanalysed the multiplex PCR reads using MiXCR and keeps one entry per CDR3 protein. This table holds more than 500,000 distinct CDR3 sequences, approximately 48% found once. In regard to this clonotype: As yet, its antigen is unknown.

Unmatched junction bases numbered 5, after V lost 0 bases and J lost 4 bases. CDR3 length: 15 amino acids. Germline V gene sequence: CDR1 SEHNR, CDR2 FQNEAQ (reference sequence). The sequence came from an adult woman with Graves' disease, either hyperthyroidism or ophthalmopathy (not recorded which). J is TRBJ1-2 and V is TRBV7-9; TRBD1 matches 7 bases. The sample comprised peripheral blood or thyroid tissue (not recorded which). The CDR3: CASSLATGVLYGYTF. As DNA, the CDR3 is TGTGCCAGCAGCTTAGCCACAGGGGTTCTCTATGGCTACACCTTC.